Shown below are 26 T cell receptor beta chains from a single sample sequenced in a study of blood T cell repertoires in COVID-19. Sequenced by immunoSEQ multiplex PCR; TCRdb stores in-frame clones only, minus some. The data hold over 100,000 clones, with more than 75% observed a single time. The source material was peripheral blood. The receptor set was obtained from a man aged 40-55 years with acute or convalescent COVID-19.

The V and J genes are TRBV5-1 and TRBJ2-3; 8 bases are a match to TRBD1. There are 15 residues in the CDR3. The ends lost 0 bases at V and 6 bases at J; junction bases unmatched: 6. The germline gives CDR1 SGHRS, CDR2 YFSETQ. The CDR3 DNA reads TGCGCCAGCAGCTTGGACAGGGGGACAATTGATACGCAGTATTTT. It encodes CASSLDRGTIDTQYF. Full variable domain (remainder filled in from reference TRBV5-1 and TRBJ2-3): KAGVTQTPRYLIKTRGQQVTLSCSPISGHRSVSWYQQTPGQGLQFLFEYFSETQRNKGNFPGRFSGRQFSNSRSEMNVSTLELGDSALYLCASSLDRGTIDTQYFGPGTRLTVL.

This chain joins TRBV20-1 and TRBJ1-1, with D perhaps matching TRBD1 (6 bases). Germline assignment: CDR1 DFQATT and CDR2 SNEGSKA (reference sequence). CDR3 length: 12 residues. V lost 3 bases and J lost 5, with 10 bases in between. CDR3 loop: CSASKGGTEAFF. CDR3 in DNA: TGCAGTGCTAGTAAAGGGGGTACTGAAGCTTTCTTT.

This chain uses TRBV5-6 with TRBJ2-7; D perhaps matches TRBD1 (6 bases). CDR3 size: 13 residues. V lost 4 bases and J 6 bases, leaving 14 bases between the germline ends. Germline CDR1 is SGHDT and CDR2 is YYEEEE. The CDR3 sequence: CASSRNRVGEQYF. The CDR3, as DNA: TGTGCCAGCAGCCGTAACAGGGTTGGCGAGCAGTACTTC. Using reference TRBV5-6 and TRBJ2-7 for the parts outside the CDR3, the full variable domain is DAGVTQSPTHLIKTRGQQVTLRCSPKSGHDTVSWYQQALGQGPQFIFQYYEEEERQRGNFPDRFSGHQFPNYSSELNVNALLLGDSALYLCASSRNRVGEQYFGPGTRLTVT.

The table lists this clone with a few counts. This rearrangement joins TRBV19 to TRBJ2-2, with D perhaps TRBD1 (5 bases). Germline V CDR1 and CDR2: LNHDA, SQIVND (reference sequence). Deletions cut 5 bases from V and 0 bases from J, with 13 bases between. The CDR3 extends over 16 amino acids. The CDR3 region has the DNA TGTGCCAGTAGTGGGGCACGGCAGTCGAACACCGGGGAGCTGTTTTTT. Amino acids: CASSGARQSNTGELFF.

The chain joins TRBV7-9 to TRBJ2-7, with no clear D. Germline loops: CDR1 SEHNR, CDR2 FQNEAQ (reference sequence). CDR3 length: 14 amino acids. Trimming took off 2 bases at V and 2 bases at J, with 10 bases between the two ends. CDR3 in DNA: TGTGCCAGCAGCTTACTAGGTAAACCCTACGAGCAGTACTTC. This codes for CASSLLGKPYEQYF.

This chain joins TRBV23-1 and TRBJ2-3; a possible D gene is TRBD1 (8 bases). TRBV23-1 is recorded as an ORF, its role being uncertain. V lost 6 bases and J 3 bases, leaving 22 bases between the germline ends. The CDR3 length is 17 residues. This chain's CDR3 is CASSTQGGQKFTDTQYF. CDR3 coding DNA: TGCGCCAGCAGCACACAGGGGGGGCAAAAATTTACAGATACGCAGTATTTT.

This clone came up a few times. V and J are TRBV18 and TRBJ2-7; 7 bases are shared with TRBD1. The CDR3 is 14 residues long. After removal of 4 bases from V and 4 bases from J, the junction contained 7 bases not matched to a gene. Germline V lookup: CDR1 KGHSH, CDR2 LQKENI. The CDR3 bases are TGTGCCAGCTCACTCGACAGGGAATCTTACGAGCAGTACTTC. Translated: CASSLDRESYEQYF.

About this clone itself: One junction end disagrees with the germline gene, perhaps due to a read error. For the CDR3, the DNA is TGTGCTAGCAGCTTAGGAGAAGTAGCTTTCTTT. Translation: CASSLGEVAFF. The genes are TRBV7-7 and TRBJ1-1; no reliable D call. The germline V gene has CDR1 SSHAT and CDR2 FNYEAQ (reference sequence). The CDR3 is 11 residues long.

This clone came up a few times. The CDR3 is CASSSSGTAYGYTF. The DNA of the CDR3 is TGTGCCAGCAGCTCCTCCGGGACAGCCTATGGCTACACCTTC. The chain carries TRBV9 and TRBJ1-2; 7 positions agree with TRBD1. V lost 4 bases, J lost 4 bases, and 7 bases stayed unmatched. Germline assignment: CDR1 SGDLS and CDR2 YYNGEE. CDR3 length: 14 residues.

The gene calls are TRBV6-1 and TRBJ2-5; D is perhaps TRBD1 (6 bases). Deletions cut 1 base from V and 8 bases from J, with 14 bases between. Germline CDR1 is MNHNS and CDR2 is SASEGT. This CDR3 comprises 14 residues. CDR3 sequence reads: CASSEGTAARTQYF. CDR3 nucleotide sequence: TGTGCCAGCAGTGAAGGGACAGCAGCCCGTACCCAGTACTTC.

The rearrangement links TRBV6-5 to TRBJ1-1, with unresolved D. The CDR3 spans 14 residues. CDR1 and CDR2 (germline): MNHEY, SVGAGI. V was pared by 0 bases and J by 3 bases, with 8 bases between. The CDR3 DNA sequence: TGTGCCAGCAGTTACTCGATGACTTACACTGAAGCTTTCTTT. This codes for CASSYSMTYTEAFF.

This chain connects TRBV19 to TRBJ1-2, with D perhaps matching TRBD1 (6 bases). Per germline, CDR1 LNHDA and CDR2 SQIVND (reference sequence). With 6 bases removed from V and 8 bases from J, the gap between germline ends came to 19 bases. The CDR3 is 14 amino acids. CDR3 sequence (DNA): TGTGCCAGTAGCATGACAGGACCGCTGTCGGGCTACACCTTC. As protein: CASSMTGPLSGYTF.

The rearrangement uses TRBV2 and TRBJ1-3, with unresolved D. The CDR3 is made up of 16 amino acids. Trimming took 6 bases from V and 0 from J, leaving 15 bases between them. The germline V gene encodes CDR1 SNHLY and CDR2 FYNNEI. The CDR3 DNA reads TGTGCCAGCAGCTCCGCAGGCGATACCTCTGGAAACACCATATATTTT. It translates to CASSSAGDTSGNTIYF. The entire variable domain, with the rest obtained from reference TRBV2 and TRBJ1-3, is as follows: EPEVTQTPSHQVTQMGQEVILRCVPISNHLYFYWYRQILGQKVEFLVSFYNNEISEKSEIFDDQFSVERPDGSNFTLKIRSTKLEDSAMYFCASSSAGDTSGNTIYFGEGSWLTVV.

The chain recombines TRBV5-4 with TRBJ1-2, with D possibly being TRBD1 (5 bases). The CDR3 totals 14 residues. Per germline, CDR1 SGHNT and CDR2 YYREEE (reference sequence). The germline V and J ends were trimmed by 4 bases and 2 bases, with 12 bases remaining between them. For the CDR3, the DNA is TGTGCCAGCAGCCCCGGGACTGCCAACTATGGCTACACCTTC. Its translation: CASSPGTANYGYTF.

The chain employs TRBV5-5 and TRBJ1-6, with a weak D call TRBD1 (6 bases). Germline loops: CDR1 SGHKS, CDR2 YYEKEE (reference sequence). V shed 2 bases and J shed 7 bases, with 13 bases lying between them. The CDR3 contains 15 residues. DNA of the CDR3: TGTGCCAGCAGCTTCACAGGGCGGATGAATTCACCCCTCCACTTT. Its protein is CASSFTGRMNSPLHF.

This clone was counted a few times. V gene TRBV7-6 combines with J gene TRBJ2-7, with D tentatively TRBD2 (5 bases). The CDR3 extends over 13 amino acids. Between the trimmed V and J ends, which lost 4 bases and 2 bases, there was a span of 9 bases. CDR1 is SGHVS, CDR2 FNYEAQ, per germline. CDR3 in DNA: TGTGCCAGCAGCTCGGGGTCTACCTACGAGCAGTACTTC. This gives the protein CASSSGSTYEQYF. Full variable domain (missing parts from reference TRBV7-6 and TRBJ2-7): GAGVSQSPRYKVTKRGQDVALRCDPISGHVSLYWYRQALGQGPEFLTYFNYEAQQDKSGLPNDRFSAERPEGSISTLTIQRTEQRDSAMYRCASSSGSTYEQYFGPGTRLTVT.

This clone occurred a few times. The V gene is TRBV27, the J gene TRBJ1-1; 8 bases map to TRBD1. The CDR3 covers 13 residues. The V gene end was trimmed by 6 bases and the J gene end by 10 bases; junction bases not matched to a gene: 10. Looked up from germline, CDR1 is MNHEY and CDR2 is SMNVEV (reference sequence). CDR3 sequence: CASRKDREAVAFF. CDR3 DNA: TGTGCCAGCAGGAAGGACAGGGAGGCAGTAGCTTTCTTT.

This clone was picked up one time. This chain connects TRBV2 to TRBJ2-7, with 9 bases lining up with TRBD1. The V gene's germline CDR1 is SNHLY and CDR2 FYNNEI. This CDR3 region has 14 residues. V was clipped by 1 base and J by 6 bases; unmatched bases: 4. The CDR3 bases are TGTGCCAGCAGTGAAGGGACAGGGGTCAGCGAGCAGTACTTC. Translating gives CASSEGTGVSEQYF.

The chain employs TRBV7-2 and TRBJ2-1; TRBD2 might be the D (7 bases). Germline V CDR1 and CDR2: SGHTA, FQGNSA. The CDR3 is made up of 16 amino acids. Trimming stripped 5 bases from V and 8 bases from J, with 22 bases between. DNA of the CDR3: TGTGCCAGCAGCGGGAGGGTACTAGTCGGGGGCGATGAGCAGTTCTTC. It yields the protein CASSGRVLVGGDEQFF.

The CDR3 DNA is TGTGCCAGCTCACCTGAGGCAGAGAACACTGAAGCTTTCTTT. Protein product: CASSPEAENTEAFF. The rearrangement joins TRBV18 to TRBJ1-1, with D unclear. This CDR3 spans 14 amino acids. From germline, CDR1 is KGHSH and CDR2 LQKENI. Trimming removed 3 bases from V and 1 base from J, with 9 bases in between. The whole variable domain, remainder taken from reference TRBV18 and TRBJ1-1, is NAGVMQNPRHLVRRRGQEARLRCSPMKGHSHVYWYRQLPEEGLKFMVYLQKENIIDESGMPKERFSAEFPKEGPSILRIQQVVRGDSAAYFCASSPEAENTEAFFGQGTRLTVV.

This chain uses TRBV29-1 with TRBJ2-7; 9 bases line up with TRBD1. V shed 6 bases and J 0 bases; nucleotides not matched to a gene: 3. The CDR3 runs 13 residues. Germline loops: CDR1 SQVTM, CDR2 ANQGSEA. CDR3 amino acids: CSVRDRASYEQYF. The CDR3 coding sequence is TGCAGCGTACGGGACAGGGCCTCCTACGAGCAGTACTTC.

Turning to this clone: The same CDR3 is also encoded by other DNA sequences in this sample. The genes are TRBV29-1 and TRBJ1-1; 8 bases agree with TRBD1. The trim removed 4 bases at V and 2 bases at J, leaving 3 bases unmatched. Germline V lookup: CDR1 SQVTM, CDR2 ANQGSEA. The CDR3 spans 13 residues. The DNA of the CDR3 is TGCAGCGTTGTAGCAGGGGGCAACACTGAAGCTTTCTTT. It encodes CSVVAGGNTEAFF. Drawing the rest from reference TRBV29-1 and TRBJ1-1, the complete variable domain is SAVISQKPSRDICQRGTSLTIQCQVDSQVTMMFWYRQQPGQSLTLIATANQGSEATYESGFVIDKFPISRPNLTFSTLTVSNMSPEDSSIYLCSVVAGGNTEAFFGQGTRLTVV.

This rearrangement joins TRBV9 to TRBJ2-2, with TRBD1 matching over 8 bases. J was trimmed by 2 bases and V by 0 bases; bases with no gene match: 6. CDR3 length: 17 amino acids. Germline V lookup: CDR1 SGDLS, CDR2 YYNGEE. Here the CDR3 DNA reads TGTGCCAGCAGCGTAGTCTTAGGACAGGGAAACACCGGGGAGCTGTTTTTT. Protein: CASSVVLGQGNTGELFF.

This sequence joins TRBV6-5 and TRBJ1-2; 7 bases are a match to TRBD1. V lost 6 bases to trimming and J lost 2 bases; unmatched junction nucleotides: 9. The CDR3 loop spans 15 amino acids. Looked up from germline, CDR1 is MNHEY and CDR2 is SVGAGI. In DNA, the CDR3 is TGTGCCAGCAGGAGAGGACAGGCGATGAACTATGGCTACACCTTC. Translated: CASRRGQAMNYGYTF.

The rearrangement uses TRBV5-1 and TRBJ2-3, with 7 bases matching TRBD1. CDR3 size: 16 residues. Germline V gives CDR1 SGHRS, CDR2 YFSETQ. The J segment lost 3 bases and the V segment lost 4 bases, leaving 11 bases of the junction unmatched. The CDR3 DNA reads as TGCGCCAGCAGCCCAACAGGGGCTGATAGGACAGATACGCAGTATTTT. Encoded protein: CASSPTGADRTDTQYF.

This clone appeared once. The V and J genes are TRBV3-1 (or the pseudogene TRBV3-2) and TRBJ2-5, with D possibly matching TRBD2 (8 bases). The germline gives CDR1 LGHDT, CDR2 YNNKEL (reference sequence). The CDR3 covers 15 residues. The V gene lost 4 bases and the J gene lost 5 bases, with 17 bases spanning the gap. CDR3 nucleotides: TGTGCCAGCAGCCTCCGGACAGGCGGGAGGGAGACCCAGTACTTC. It yields the protein CASSLRTGGRETQYF.